Each of the 11 T cell receptor beta chains below was sequenced from the same sample in a study of T cells in localized non-small cell lung cancer. TCRdb's table, derived via immunoSEQ multiplex PCR, lists solely in-frame clones and lacks some. The sample shows some 1,500 clones, under 25% of them seen only once. Sequenced material: lung tumor tissue, taken before any cancer treatment. The receptors derive from an older male donor with stage III squamous cell lung carcinoma.

This clone has more than one count but fewer than ten. The chain's CDR3 is CASSLGPGGDYEQYF. For the CDR3, the DNA is TGTGCCAGCAGCTTGGGGCCAGGGGGCGACTACGAGCAGTACTTC. The chain carries TRBV11-3 and TRBJ2-7; 8 bases are a match to TRBD1. The J segment lost 3 bases and the V segment lost 3 bases, leaving 7 bases of the junction unmatched. This CDR3 is built from 15 residues. Germline-derived CDR1 and CDR2 are SGHNT and YENEEA.

The table lists this clone with a few counts. The rearrangement uses TRBV19 and TRBJ2-7; D is possibly TRBD1 or TRBD2 (5 bases each). CDR3 length: 14 residues. V gave up 5 bases and J gave up 2 bases, with 13 bases separating them. CDR1 and CDR2 (germline): LNHDA, SQIVND (reference sequence). CDR3 amino acids: CASSPGYGTYEQYF. The CDR3 bases are TGTGCCAGTAGTCCAGGGTACGGGACCTACGAGCAGTACTTC. Looking up the rest from reference TRBV19 and TRBJ2-7 gives the full variable domain: DGGITQSPKYLFRKEGQNVTLSCEQNLNHDAMYWYRQDPGQGLRLIYYSQIVNDFQKGDIAEGYSVSREKKESFPLTVTSAQKNPTAFYLCASSPGYGTYEQYFGPGTRLTVT.

The genes are TRBV18 and TRBJ2-7; tentatively, D is TRBD2 (5 bases). The V and J ends lost 8 bases and 1 base respectively, with 12 bases between them. The CDR3 loop spans 13 amino acids. Germline V gene lookup returns CDR1 KGHSH and CDR2 LQKENI. This CDR3 is CASTESGSYEQYF. The CDR3 bases are TGTGCCAGCACAGAGAGCGGTTCCTACGAGCAGTACTTC.

This chain links TRBV10-2 with TRBJ1-1; D call uncertain. This CDR3 comprises 13 residues. V lost 3 bases and J 4 bases, leaving 9 bases between the germline ends. From germline, CDR1 is WSHSY and CDR2 SAAADI. CDR3 DNA: TGCGCCAGCAGTGACCGGGAAGTCACTGAAGCTTTCTTT. Translation gives CASSDREVTEAFF.

The V and J genes are TRBV28 and TRBJ2-7, with D maybe TRBD2 (5 bases). Germline values: CDR1 MDHEN, CDR2 SYDVKM. This CDR3 spans 14 amino acids. V was clipped by 6 bases and J by 4 bases, with 16 bases between them. The CDR3 spells CASRATSGWYEQYF. Here the CDR3 DNA reads TGTGCCAGCAGGGCCACGTCGGGGTGGTACGAGCAGTACTTC.

This clone showed up just a few times. This chain connects TRBV11-3 to TRBJ2-5, with TRBD1 matching over 9 bases. V lost 5 bases and J lost 4; bases outside the gene matches: 11. This CDR3 is built from 16 residues. Looked up from germline, CDR1 is SGHNT and CDR2 is YENEEA. The CDR3 region is CASSPTVHRGRETQYF. The CDR3 nucleotides read TGTGCCAGCAGCCCCACCGTACACAGGGGGCGAGAGACCCAGTACTTC.

This clone is termed medium-sized. The genes are TRBV11-3 and TRBJ2-1, with 8 bases identical to TRBD1. Losses at the gene ends were 3 bases for V and 3 bases for J; bases not matched to a gene: 7. CDR1 and CDR2 from the germline V gene are SGHNT and YENEEA. This CDR3 is built from 16 residues. The CDR3 reads CASSLEAGGVYNEQFF. For the CDR3, the DNA is TGTGCCAGCAGCTTGGAGGCAGGGGGCGTCTACAATGAGCAGTTCTTC.

In its sample, this clone was seen a few times. V is TRBV1 and J is TRBJ1-5. TRBV1 is annotated as a pseudogene. CDR3 length: 15 residues. This CDR3 reads CASSSDEQGGQPQHF. Here the CDR3 DNA reads TGCGCCAGCAGCTCAGACGAACAGGGAGGCCAGCCCCAGCATTTT.

This clone was seen only once. The CDR3 DNA follows: TGTGCCAGCAGAAGTAGGCGGCCCGAGCAGTACTTC. Translating gives CASRSRRPEQYF. The rearrangement uses TRBV28 and TRBJ2-7; no clear D. The CDR3 has 12 amino acids. Trimming cost V 6 bases and J 6 bases, with 12 bases left between them. Germline-derived CDR1 and CDR2 are MDHEN and SYDVKM.

This clone is classed as medium-sized. The chain carries TRBV11-3 and TRBJ2-7, with TRBD2 as a possible D gene (6 bases). Germline V gene data show CDR1 as SGHNT and CDR2 as YENEEA. The ends were cut back, 3 bases at V and 0 bases at J, with 12 bases in the middle. CDR3 size: 15 residues. CDR3 sequence reads: CASSLGRGGSYEQYF. CDR3 sequence (DNA): TGTGCCAGCAGCTTGGGGCGGGGTGGCTCCTACGAGCAGTACTTC.

V gene TRBV7-5 combines with J gene TRBJ2-7; the D segment call TRBD2 is taken from the table without a DNA check. TRBV7-5 is listed as a pseudogene. CDR3 length: 19 amino acids. In nucleotides, the CDR3 is TGTGCCAGCAGCCGACTCCGACCAGCCCGGGACTTCCAGGCGGGGGAGCAGTACTTC. This gives the protein CASSRLRPARDFQAGEQYF.